The rows below give T cell receptor beta chains drawn from one sample of a study of blood T cell repertoires in COVID-19. The protocol was immunoSEQ multiplex PCR, while the TCRdb copy is restricted to in-frame clones and leaves out a portion. The sample lists a few hundred thousand clones, around nine tenths occurring once. The sample taken for sequencing was PBMCs or T cells enriched from blood (not recorded which). All receptors come from a woman under 40 who had been exposed to COVID-19. Both conserved end residues are trimmed from each CDR3. Fields, in order: J gene, CDR3 length, V gene, CDR3 protein.

>TRBJ1-6|13|TRBV13
ASSLEGLQNSPLH
>TRBJ2-1|13|TRBV5-6
ASSFGTGSYNEQF
>TRBJ1-4|12|TRBV9
ASSVGAGQEKLF
>TRBJ1-1|12|TRBV9
ASSVEPLNTEAF
>TRBJ1-1|16|TRBV5-1
ASSGVGQGAFWNTEAF
>TRBJ1-4|14|TRBV27
ASSFLGGTGGEKLF
>TRBJ2-3|13|TRBV9
ASSPRTAGTDTQY
>TRBJ1-4|16|TRBV28
ASTDSRGGRLVNEKLF
>TRBJ2-1|14|TRBV2
ASSLAGTSGSNEQF
>TRBJ2-2|13|TRBV9
ASSVRDTNTGELF
>TRBJ2-7|12|TRBV7-9
ASGVKGQAYEQY
>TRBJ2-5|13|TRBV11-3
ASSSDRGRVETQY
>TRBJ1-2|10|TRBV4-2
ASSQDQDGYT
>TRBJ1-1|14|TRBV27
ASSLNQDRGDTEAF
>TRBJ1-6|14|TRBV19
ASSIDRGTGNSPLH
>TRBJ2-1|12|TRBV6-5
ASTPGTPKNEQF
>TRBJ1-6|12|TRBV30
AWSVEGPYSPLH
>TRBJ2-2|13|TRBV7-9
ASSPRLANTGELF
>TRBJ2-1|11|TRBV7-3
ATATSGYNEQF
>TRBJ2-7|10|TRBV5-6
ASSLVGGASN
>TRBJ2-3|12|TRBV25-1
ASSEYLGGDTQY
>TRBJ1-5|13|TRBV7-7
ASSPPRGGNQPQH
>TRBJ2-3|12|TRBV6-5
ATQRGGPGDTQY
>TRBJ2-7|11|TRBV12-3/TRBV12-4
ASRAGQAAEQY
>TRBJ2-5|15|TRBV3-1/TRBV3-2
ASSQGIGTSKKETQY
>TRBJ2-3|15|TRBV21-1
ASSAGWSGRNTDTQY
>TRBJ2-7|13|TRBV5-4
ASSLGTSGSYEQY
>TRBJ1-2|13|TRBV5-1
ASSHSLGTDYGYT
>TRBJ2-3|14|TRBV19
ASRKGSGRVTDTQY
>TRBJ2-1|13|TRBV11-3
ASSLEAGGGHEQF
>TRBJ2-1|13|TRBV5-8
ARENRGLSYNEQF
>TRBJ1-2|12|TRBV9
ASSRGLLGYGYT
>TRBJ1-5|11|TRBV6-5
ASAPGQDQPQH
>TRBJ2-7|17|TRBV3-1/TRBV3-2
ASSQDEGRRGVDSYEQY
>TRBJ1-1|12|TRBV7-2
ASSLATGNTEAF
>TRBJ1-1|13|TRBV28
ASSLGNRGHTEAF
>TRBJ2-2|18|TRBV7-6
ASSLEADRTSGSNTGELF
>TRBJ1-1|13|TRBV6-5
ASSYHSRLPNEAF
>TRBJ1-1|12|TRBV29-1
SVRTGLVNTEAF
>TRBJ1-2|13|TRBV5-4
ASSFGDRGIYGYT
>TRBJ2-7|11|TRBV19
ASSTTGPYEQY
>TRBJ1-5|12|TRBV5-1
ASSPGQGRQPQH
>TRBJ1-5|10|TRBV6-5
ASGGGRQPQH
>TRBJ2-5|9|TRBV6-5
ASSHRETQY
>TRBJ1-4|13|TRBV28
ASSGGLSLVGKLF
>TRBJ2-5|13|TRBV7-6
ASSPSSGSWETQY
>TRBJ1-5|14|TRBV10-3
AISAGQDPPREAQH
>TRBJ1-4|9|TRBV12-3/TRBV12-4
ASSFMEKLF
>TRBJ1-2|12|TRBV11-2
ASSLEQGADGYT
>TRBJ2-2|11|TRBV6-4
ASSREYAGELF
>TRBJ2-3|15|TRBV29-1
SVESKRLAGDTDTQY
>TRBJ1-5|14|TRBV7-8
ASSLGQGVGNQPQH
>TRBJ1-3|12|TRBV28
ASRTQASGNTIY
>TRBJ2-5|12|TRBV24-1
ATSDRRDGETQY
>TRBJ1-1|11|TRBV29-1
SVEGQLNTEAF
>TRBJ2-7|13|TRBV7-9
ASSYTGGASYEQY
>TRBJ1-4|10|TRBV29-1
SVDGGAEKLF